These T cell receptor beta chains were read from a single sample in a study of T cell responses to AZD1222 COVID-19 vaccine. Here immunoSEQ multiplex PCR was the method, and the copy in TCRdb shows in-frame clones only, minus some. The table has roughly 86,000 clones, less than 85% seen once. Sequenced material: peripheral blood, taken 28 days after the second AZD1222 dose. The receptors here all came from an adult who received the AZD1222 COVID-19 vaccine. The CDR3 runs from the conserved cysteine through the conserved F or W. The D gene is left open where the match is weak. Size is omitted from some rows. Given values are once, few, many or a class for expanded clones.

j_gene: TRBJ2-3
abundance: -
v_gene: TRBV4-3
len: 15
d_gene: TRBD2
CDR3nt: TGCGCCAGCAGTCAGACTAGCGGCGGCACAGATACGCAGTATTTT
CDR3aa: CASSQTSGGTDTQYF

j_gene: TRBJ2-2
abundance: -
v_gene: TRBV12-5
len: 16
d_gene: -
CDR3nt: TGTGCTAGTGGTTTCTGGACTGGGAGGAACACCGGGGAGCTGTTTTTT
CDR3aa: CASGFWTGRNTGELFF

j_gene: TRBJ1-3
abundance: -
v_gene: TRBV28
len: 16
d_gene: TRBD1
CDR3nt: TGTGCCAGCAGTTTAGGGGACAGGGGGCGCGGTAACACCATATATTTT
CDR3aa: CASSLGDRGRGNTIYF

j_gene: TRBJ1-1
abundance: once
v_gene: TRBV16
len: 15
d_gene: -
CDR3nt: TGTGCCAGCAGCCCCCTCAACTTTGGACAGCTTGAAGCTTTCTTT
CDR3aa: CASSPLNFGQLEAFF

j_gene: TRBJ2-7
abundance: once
v_gene: TRBV7-8
len: 18
d_gene: TRBD2
CDR3nt: TGTGCCAGCAGCTTAGCGCTAGCGGGGGGCGTCCCCTCCTACGAGCAGTACTTC
CDR3aa: CASSLALAGGVPSYEQYF

j_gene: TRBJ2-2
abundance: few
v_gene: TRBV2
len: 14
d_gene: -
CDR3nt: TGTGCCAGCAGCAAAACAGGGTACACCGGGGAGCTGTTTTTT
CDR3aa: CASSKTGYTGELFF

j_gene: TRBJ2-1
abundance: -
v_gene: TRBV27
len: 19
d_gene: TRBD2
CDR3nt: TGTGCCAGCAGCTTCCCGGGACTAGCGGGAGGGATAGGGGTCAATGAGCAGTTCTTC
CDR3aa: CASSFPGLAGGIGVNEQFF

j_gene: TRBJ1-1
abundance: -
v_gene: TRBV2
len: 15
d_gene: -
CDR3nt: TGTGCCAGCAGTGGGGGGCACACGGGGGTGATTGAAGCTTTCTTT
CDR3aa: CASSGGHTGVIEAFF

j_gene: TRBJ1-1
abundance: -
v_gene: TRBV6-6
len: 14
d_gene: -
CDR3nt: TGTGCCAGCAGTCTTCTCCCGGGGCAAACTGAAGCTTTCTTT
CDR3aa: CASSLLPGQTEAFF

j_gene: TRBJ2-7
abundance: few
v_gene: TRBV7-9
len: 14
d_gene: -
CDR3nt: TGTGCCAGCAGTGGGGTAGACAATCTCTACGAGCAGTACTTC
CDR3aa: CASSGVDNLYEQYF

j_gene: TRBJ2-4
abundance: -
v_gene: TRBV30
len: 14
d_gene: -
CDR3nt: TGTGCCTGGAGTGTACCGGGGCTTGGAGACATTCAGTACTTC
CDR3aa: CAWSVPGLGDIQYF

j_gene: TRBJ1-1
abundance: -
v_gene: TRBV10-3
len: 13
d_gene: TRBD1
CDR3nt: TGTGCCATCAGTGAGTCGAAGGGGGCCAGAGCTTTCTTT
CDR3aa: CAISESKGARAFF

j_gene: TRBJ2-7
abundance: -
v_gene: TRBV5-4
len: 13
d_gene: TRBD2
CDR3nt: TGTGCCAGCAGCCGAACTAGCGGCTACGAGCAGTACTTC
CDR3aa: CASSRTSGYEQYF

j_gene: TRBJ2-7
abundance: -
v_gene: TRBV7-8
len: 13
d_gene: -
CDR3nt: TGTGCCAGCAGACGCAGGGGACCCTACGAGCAGTACTTC
CDR3aa: CASRRRGPYEQYF

j_gene: TRBJ1-6
abundance: -
v_gene: TRBV2
len: 15
d_gene: -
CDR3nt: TGTGCCAGCAGCCTGGATAAGGGGTTTGGTTCACCCCTCCACTTT
CDR3aa: CASSLDKGFGSPLHF

j_gene: TRBJ1-6
abundance: -
v_gene: TRBV28
len: 15
d_gene: -
CDR3nt: TGTGCCAGCAGTCCAGCCGGGACAAATAATTCACCCCTCCACTTT
CDR3aa: CASSPAGTNNSPLHF

j_gene: TRBJ2-3
abundance: -
v_gene: TRBV5-1
len: 13
d_gene: -
CDR3nt: TGCGCCAGTACGACAGGAGATACAGATACGCAGTATTTT
CDR3aa: CASTTGDTDTQYF

j_gene: TRBJ1-1
abundance: once
v_gene: TRBV16
len: 14
d_gene: TRBD1
CDR3nt: TGTGCCAGCAGCCCCCCTTGGACAGGCCAAGAAGCTTTCTTT
CDR3aa: CASSPPWTGQEAFF

j_gene: TRBJ1-6
abundance: -
v_gene: TRBV7-2
len: 14
d_gene: -
CDR3nt: TGTGCCAGCAGCTTAGCGGGGATTCGCTCACCCCTCCACTTT
CDR3aa: CASSLAGIRSPLHF

j_gene: TRBJ1-1
abundance: -
v_gene: TRBV11-3
len: 13
d_gene: TRBD1
CDR3nt: TGTGCCAGCAGCTCACAGGGGGTCACTGAAGCTTTCTTT
CDR3aa: CASSSQGVTEAFF

j_gene: TRBJ2-7
abundance: few
v_gene: TRBV27
len: 15
d_gene: -
CDR3nt: TGTGCCAGCTGGAGGCTGGGGACGGAGTCCTACGAGCAGTACTTC
CDR3aa: CASWRLGTESYEQYF

j_gene: TRBJ1-2
abundance: -
v_gene: TRBV5-7
len: 13
d_gene: -
CDR3nt: TGTGCCAGCAGTGTGGGATGTAACTATGGCTACACCTTC
CDR3aa: CASSVGCNYGYTF

j_gene: TRBJ2-6
abundance: -
v_gene: TRBV19
len: 16
d_gene: TRBD1
CDR3nt: TGTGCCAGTAGTATCGACAGGGTCTCTGGGGCCAACGTCCTGACTTTC
CDR3aa: CASSIDRVSGANVLTF

j_gene: TRBJ2-1
abundance: -
v_gene: TRBV2
len: 18
d_gene: TRBD2
CDR3nt: TGTGCCAGCAGGGTCTCCCCCTTAGGTAGCGGGGGCGGAAATGAGCAGTTCTTC
CDR3aa: CASRVSPLGSGGGNEQFF

j_gene: TRBJ2-5
abundance: -
v_gene: TRBV14
len: 13
d_gene: TRBD2
CDR3nt: TGTGCCAGCAGCCAAGAGGGACTAGGGGCCCAGTACTTC
CDR3aa: CASSQEGLGAQYF

j_gene: TRBJ1-1
abundance: -
v_gene: TRBV18
len: 13
d_gene: -
CDR3nt: TGTGCCAGCTCACCAGGAAGGGACACTGAAGCTTTCTTT
CDR3aa: CASSPGRDTEAFF

j_gene: TRBJ2-3
abundance: -
v_gene: TRBV5-1
len: 17
d_gene: TRBD2
CDR3nt: TGCGCCAGCAGCTTACCAACTAGCGGAGCGGAGGCAGATACGCAGTATTTT
CDR3aa: CASSLPTSGAEADTQYF

j_gene: TRBJ2-2
abundance: -
v_gene: TRBV15
len: 13
d_gene: -
CDR3nt: TGTGCCACCAGCAGGTCAGTCCCCGGGGAGCTGTTTTTT
CDR3aa: CATSRSVPGELFF

j_gene: TRBJ2-7
abundance: -
v_gene: TRBV5-6
len: 16
d_gene: TRBD2
CDR3nt: TGTGCCAGCAGCTATTGGGCTCTAGCGGTCTCCTACGAGCAGTACTTC
CDR3aa: CASSYWALAVSYEQYF

j_gene: TRBJ2-5
abundance: -
v_gene: TRBV30
len: 13
d_gene: -
CDR3nt: TGTGCCTGGAGTCTTGGACCCCGAGAGACCCAGTACTTC
CDR3aa: CAWSLGPRETQYF

j_gene: TRBJ2-3
abundance: -
v_gene: TRBV2
len: 10
d_gene: -
CDR3nt: TGTGCCAGCAGTGTAGATACGCAGTATTTT
CDR3aa: CASSVDTQYF

j_gene: TRBJ2-2
abundance: -
v_gene: TRBV7-9
len: 15
d_gene: TRBD2
CDR3nt: TGTGCCAGCAGCTTAAGCGGGGGGCTTCAGAGGGAGCTGTTTTTT
CDR3aa: CASSLSGGLQRELFF

j_gene: TRBJ1-1
abundance: -
v_gene: TRBV29-1
len: 15
d_gene: -
CDR3nt: TGCAGCGCCGCCCAGTCAGGGACTCAGTCTTCTGAAGCTTTCTTT
CDR3aa: CSAAQSGTQSSEAFF

j_gene: TRBJ2-3
abundance: -
v_gene: TRBV9
len: 15
d_gene: -
CDR3nt: TGTGCCAGCAACTTTTTAGGGGAAGGCACAGATACGCAGTATTTT
CDR3aa: CASNFLGEGTDTQYF

j_gene: TRBJ2-1
abundance: -
v_gene: TRBV5-1
len: 15
d_gene: TRBD2
CDR3nt: TGCGCCAGCAGACCGACTAGCGGGGTCTACAATGAGCAGTTCTTC
CDR3aa: CASRPTSGVYNEQFF

j_gene: TRBJ2-5
abundance: -
v_gene: TRBV18
len: 13
d_gene: -
CDR3nt: TGTGCCAGCTCACCCCAGTACCAAGAGACCCAGTACTTC
CDR3aa: CASSPQYQETQYF

j_gene: TRBJ2-2
abundance: -
v_gene: TRBV3-1/TRBV3-2
len: 14
d_gene: -
CDR3nt: TGTGCCAGCAGCCAAGACGCCAACACCGGGGAGCTGTTTTTT
CDR3aa: CASSQDANTGELFF

j_gene: TRBJ2-1
abundance: -
v_gene: TRBV19
len: 15
d_gene: TRBD2
CDR3nt: TGTGCCAGTAGTATACCCTCGGGAGGGTACAATGAGCAGTTCTTC
CDR3aa: CASSIPSGGYNEQFF

j_gene: TRBJ2-7
abundance: -
v_gene: TRBV5-1
len: 14
d_gene: -
CDR3nt: TGCGCCAGCAGCTTGGTAGCAGGCACTTACGAGCAGTACTTC
CDR3aa: CASSLVAGTYEQYF

j_gene: TRBJ1-1
abundance: once
v_gene: TRBV15
len: 15
d_gene: -
CDR3nt: TGTGCCACCAGCAGACTAGACAGACCGAACACTGAAGCTTTCTTT
CDR3aa: CATSRLDRPNTEAFF